Shown below are 8 T cell receptor beta chains from a single sample sequenced in a study of immune heterogeneity within non-small cell lung tumors. Multiplex PCR was performed with 32 V and 13 J primers, and it amplified TCR beta CDR3. Each CDR3 protein is one row after TCRdb ran MiXCR on the multiplex PCR reads. The sample shows approximately 31,000 distinct CDR3 sequences, around 28% of them seen only once. For each sample, template was 600 ng of bulk tumor genomic DNA. Every primary tumor yielded several biopsies, spaced far apart, that were taken during surgery. Newly diagnosed with untreated non-small cell lung cancer, the patients underwent curative surgery. The specimen was lung tumor tissue. These receptors all come from a middle-aged man with non-small cell lung cancer.

This rearrangement joins TRBV5-1 to TRBJ2-2; D uncertain. The V end was cut by 0 bases, the J end by 6 bases, with 6 bases between. CDR1 is SGHRS, CDR2 YFSETQ, per germline. This CDR3 is 13 amino acids long. The CDR3 protein is CASSLDGAGELFF. CDR3 sequence (DNA): TGCGCCAGCAGCTTGGATGGGGCCGGGGAGCTGTTTTTT.

This clonotype has a count of ten or more. For the CDR3, the DNA is TGTGCCAGCAGAGCTACCGGGGATGCCTATGGCTACACCTTC. It specifies CASRATGDAYGYTF. The chain is built from TRBV12-3 or TRBV12-4 and TRBJ1-2; D is ambiguous. Trimming removed 6 bases at V and 4 bases at J, with 15 bases between. The CDR3 has 14 amino acids.

This clonotype turned up a few times. This chain uses TRBV30 with TRBJ1-1, with TRBD1 identical over 7 bases. This CDR3 comprises 13 residues. Per germline, CDR1 GTSNPN and CDR2 SVGIG (reference sequence). After removal of 4 bases from V and 2 bases from J, the junction contained 4 bases not matched to a gene. CDR3: CAWNRQGNTEAFF. The CDR3 DNA follows: TGTGCCTGGAATCGACAGGGTAACACTGAAGCTTTCTTT. The full variable domain, its missing parts supplied by reference TRBV30 and TRBJ1-1, is SQTIHQWPATLVQPVGSPLSLECTVEGTSNPNLYWYRQAAGRGLQLLFYSVGIGQISSEVPQNLSASRPQDRQFILSSKKLLLSDSGFYLCAWNRQGNTEAFFGQGTRLTVV.

This clonotype was detected ten times or more. The chain joins TRBV6-4 to TRBJ1-2; the match to TRBD1 covers 8 bases. The ends lost 3 bases at V and 8 bases at J; junction bases unmatched: 5. Germline values: CDR1 MRHNA, CDR2 SNTAGT. The CDR3 contains 13 residues. The CDR3 reads CASSEAGGIGYTF. DNA of the CDR3: TGTGCCAGCAGTGAAGCAGGGGGCATCGGCTACACCTTC.

The chain joins TRBV19 to TRBJ1-1; D gene unclear. Trimming removed 6 bases at V and 5 bases at J, with 19 bases between. Germline V CDR1 and CDR2: LNHDA, SQIVND (reference sequence). The CDR3 loop spans 15 amino acids. The CDR3 reads CASSIGARARTEAFF. CDR3 coding DNA: TGTGCCAGTAGCATCGGTGCAAGGGCTCGGACTGAAGCTTTCTTT. Variable domain in full (rest from reference TRBV19 and TRBJ1-1): DGGITQSPKYLFRKEGQNVTLSCEQNLNHDAMYWYRQDPGQGLRLIYYSQIVNDFQKGDIAEGYSVSREKKESFPLTVTSAQKNPTAFYLCASSIGARARTEAFFGQGTRLTVV.

The rearrangement uses TRBV24-1 and TRBJ2-2; tentative D call: TRBD1 (6 bases). Germline V gives CDR1 KGHDR, CDR2 SFDVKD. V was cut by 4 bases and J by 5 bases, with 10 bases left in between. There are 14 residues in the CDR3. The CDR3 spells CATSDHRVTGELFF. DNA for the CDR3: TGTGCCACCAGTGACCACAGGGTAACCGGGGAGCTGTTTTTT.

This clonotype was counted at least ten times. The V call is TRBV24-1, the J call TRBJ2-1; D may be TRBD1 or TRBD2 (5 bases each). Germline CDR1 is KGHDR and CDR2 is SFDVKD. The CDR3 length is 13 residues. Trimming took off 4 bases at V and 8 bases at J, with 11 bases between the two ends. The CDR3 reads CATSDGTVDEQFF. The CDR3 DNA sequence: TGTGCCACCAGTGACGGGACGGTGGATGAGCAGTTCTTC.

This clonotype was seen more than once but under ten times. The chain is built from TRBV12-3 or TRBV12-4 and TRBJ1-1; 10 nucleotides line up with TRBD1. The V gene end was trimmed by 1 base and the J gene end by 7 bases; junction bases not matched to a gene: 0. The CDR3 covers 13 residues. The DNA of the CDR3 is TGTGCCAGCAGTTTAGGGACAGGGGGTGAAGCTTTCTTT. Residues: CASSLGTGGEAFF.